The T cell receptor (beta chain) under discussion was sequenced for a study of blood T cell repertoires in COVID-19 (dated by TCRdb to about 2020). For context, the study as a whole: The collaborator samples originated in the United States, Italy and Spain and spanned the acute and convalescent phases of COVID-19. The prospective study material was composed of cDNA or gDNA derived from T cells, B-cell-depleted T cells, or PBMCs. Deeply sampled blood TCRbeta repertoires from subjects exposed to, actively infected with, or recovered from COVID-19 were included in the dataset. A freely available public database, intended as a resource for researchers studying the immune response to SARS-CoV-2, is where the repertoires were released. Samples came from the ongoing ImmuneRACE study (first 160 participants) plus 1,254 subjects from 6 global collaborators. Sample metadata almost always included a de-identified subject ID, COVID-19 status, age in years and sex. HLA class I and class II types, where available, came from metadata supplied by the sample provider rather than from assay-based typing.

CDR1 and CDR2 are drawn from the germline V gene (reference sequence): LNHDA, SQIVND. Including cysteine and phenylalanine, the CDR3 has 14 amino acids. Solely the CDR3 DNA is kept, with 42 bases framed from the first base. The junction carries 13 bases between V and J, which are trimmed by 1 base and 7 bases respectively. This clone was seen once. It lacks a known antigen. The record has no base qualities; no much larger clone is one base away. The immunoSEQ Assay, a bias-controlled multiplex PCR, was used to amplify TCRbeta CDR3 regions from genomic DNA. The paper's processing steps were these. The number of nucleated cells in each sample was estimated from the amplification of reference gene primers within the assay. To quantify the absolute abundance of each unique TCRbeta CDR3 rearrangement, sequence reads were collapsed and filtered. For each sample, productive Simpson clonality was calculated by taking the square root of Simpson's diversity index across productive rearrangements. Sourced from immuneACCESS, this table was stored by TCRdb with only in-frame sequences that have V and J called. A share of the clones is absent; for the studies checked, an unresolved V gene accounts for under half, and the remainder has no known explanation. The V and J calls and clone size are taken from that table; D and trimming were inferred from the DNA. For this sample there are approximately 66,000 clones; 85% to 90% appear just once. Around 8% of the sample goes to the ten largest clones.

Each collaborating institution followed its own protocols to collect whole blood in K2EDTA tubes. For TCRbeta analysis, collaborator samples were shipped as frozen whole blood, as isolated PBMCs, or as DNA extracted from either sample type. Results and caveats for the whole study, not just this receptor: How much clinical and demographic metadata was included differed by source and by participant, and the metadata was provided uncurated.

The sequencing input was peripheral blood. This TCR derives from a human donor with active COVID-19. The donor label of this sample is uncertain. The sequence links TRBV19 to TRBJ1-1, with no confidently assigned D gene. The CDR3: CASSIGGSGYEAFF. The nucleotide sequence is TGTGCCAGTAGTATAGGAGGGTCCGGGTATGAAGCTTTCTTT.